This T cell receptor (beta chain) came from a study of monozygotic twins with inflammatory bowel disease. Whole-study findings and limits: Versus healthy twins, IBD patients showed fewer clonotypes shared with others, especially with disease activity. Healthy co-twins had higher TCRbeta inverse Simpson diversity than their IBD twins.

From 3,500 to 4,500 ng of total RNA, each TCR library was prepared. Each sample had eight separate cDNA synthesis reactions. TCRdb reprocessed the 5' RACE reads; each CDR3 protein has one entry and no DNA is given. The sample has 400,000 or so distinct CDR3 sequences, and its top ten clones hold 2.4%. Turning to this clonotype: Its cognate antigen is unknown.

Germline CDR1 reads SGHRS; CDR2 reads YFSETQ. The CDR3 extends over 13 amino acids. V is TRBV5-1 and J is TRBJ2-3. This sequence was found in a human donor with ulcerative colitis or Crohn's disease, or a healthy co-twin of an affected twin (not recorded which). The sequenced sample was blood. The CDR3 protein is CASSLNVDDTQYF.